The following is a TCR beta chain sequence with its context. Its antigen is undetermined. This sample was taken from a study of beta chain features in type 1 diabetes. Study outcomes and limitations: It was among patients, rather than healthy donors, that naive, central memory and Treg TCRB repertoires appeared more similar. All four CD4+ subsets from Type 1 diabetes patients carried moderately but significantly shorter TCRB CDR3s.

Sequencing targeted expressed TCRB transcripts, as all isolated RNA had been reverse transcribed. Clones were sequenced by immunoSEQ multiplex PCR, and TCRdb holds only the in-frame ones, with some missing. Among some 640,000 clones listed, over 11% were seen once. One heparinised draw of blood, averaging around 100 mL, came from each donor. J lost 0 bases, V lost 11 bases, and 4 bases had no gene match. The CDR3 loop spans 15 amino acids. The germline V gene encodes CDR1 SEHNR and CDR2 FQNEAQ (reference sequence). The chain carries TRBV7-9 and TRBJ2-1; 13 bases are shared with TRBD2. The sequenced material came from naive CD4+ T cells from blood. The sequence came from a young man with type 1 diabetes. Here the CDR3 DNA reads TGTGCCGGGACTAGCGGGACCACCTCCTACAATGAGCAGTTCTTC. It yields the protein CAGTSGTTSYNEQFF. The complete variable domain, with remaining parts taken from reference TRBV7-9 and TRBJ2-1, reads DTGVSQNPRHKITKRGQNVTFRCDPISEHNRLYWYRQTLGQGPEFLTYFQNEAQLEKSRLLSDRFSAERPKGSFSTLEIQRTEQGDSAMYLCAGTSGTTSYNEQFFGPGTRLTVL.